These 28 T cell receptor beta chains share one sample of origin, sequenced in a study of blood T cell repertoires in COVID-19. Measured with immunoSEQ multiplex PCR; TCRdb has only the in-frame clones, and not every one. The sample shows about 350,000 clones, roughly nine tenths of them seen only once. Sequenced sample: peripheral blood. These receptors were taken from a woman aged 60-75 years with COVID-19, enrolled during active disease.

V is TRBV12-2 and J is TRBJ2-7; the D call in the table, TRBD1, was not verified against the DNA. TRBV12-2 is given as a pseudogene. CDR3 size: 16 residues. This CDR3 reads CASRLVGTRGSYEQYF. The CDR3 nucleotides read TGTGCAAGTCGCTTAGTGGGGACAAGAGGATCCTACGAGCAGTACTTC.

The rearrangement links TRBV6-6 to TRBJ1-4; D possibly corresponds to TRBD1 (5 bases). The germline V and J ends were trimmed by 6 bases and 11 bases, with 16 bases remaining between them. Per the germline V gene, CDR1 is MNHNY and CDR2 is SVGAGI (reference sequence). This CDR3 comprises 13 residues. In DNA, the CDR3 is TGTGCCAGCAGCCCCGCGGGGCTCGGGAAACTGTTTTTT. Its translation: CASSPAGLGKLFF.

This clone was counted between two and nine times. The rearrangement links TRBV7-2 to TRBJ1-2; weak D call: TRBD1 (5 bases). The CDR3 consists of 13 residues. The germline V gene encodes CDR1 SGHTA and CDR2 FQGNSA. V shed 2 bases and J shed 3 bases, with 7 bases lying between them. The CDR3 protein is CASSLQGYYGYTF. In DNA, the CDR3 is TGTGCCAGCAGCTTACAGGGTTACTATGGCTACACCTTC. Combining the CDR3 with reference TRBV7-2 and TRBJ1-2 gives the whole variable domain GAGVSQSPSNKVTEKGKDVELRCDPISGHTALYWYRQSLGQGLEFLIYFQGNSAPDKSGLPSDRFSAERTGGSVSTLTIQRTQQEDSAVYLCASSLQGYYGYTFGSGTRLTVV.

The CDR3: CASSLGTGSLNWGGYTF. The CDR3 coding sequence is TGTGCCAGCAGCTTAGGGACGGGGTCCCTTAATTGGGGTGGCTACACCTTC. J is TRBJ1-2 and V is TRBV7-9; D not certain. Trimming took off 1 base at V and 7 bases at J, with 22 bases between the two ends. The CDR3 extends over 17 amino acids. Per germline, CDR1 SEHNR and CDR2 FQNEAQ (reference sequence).

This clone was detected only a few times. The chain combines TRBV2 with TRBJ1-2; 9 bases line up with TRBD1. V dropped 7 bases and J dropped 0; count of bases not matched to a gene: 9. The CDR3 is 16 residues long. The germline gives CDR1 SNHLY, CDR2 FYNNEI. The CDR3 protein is CASILQGALANYGYTF. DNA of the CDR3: TGTGCCAGCATCCTACAGGGGGCTCTAGCTAACTATGGCTACACCTTC.

Here the CDR3 reads CASSQITGTGNTIYF. The CDR3 region has the DNA TGCGCCAGCAGCCAGATTACAGGGACTGGAAACACCATATATTTT. The chain is built from TRBV4-1 and TRBJ1-3; D is perhaps TRBD1 (6 bases). This CDR3 contains 15 residues. V lost 3 bases and J lost 2, with 11 bases in between. Per the germline V gene, CDR1 is MGHRA and CDR2 is YSYEKL.

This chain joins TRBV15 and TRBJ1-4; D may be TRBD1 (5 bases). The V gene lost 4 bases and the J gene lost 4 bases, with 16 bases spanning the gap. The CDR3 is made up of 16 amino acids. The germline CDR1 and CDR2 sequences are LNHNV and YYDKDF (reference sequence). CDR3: CATSTKGGGSNEKLFF. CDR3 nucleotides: TGTGCCACCAGCACCAAGGGCGGGGGAAGTAATGAAAAACTGTTTTTT.

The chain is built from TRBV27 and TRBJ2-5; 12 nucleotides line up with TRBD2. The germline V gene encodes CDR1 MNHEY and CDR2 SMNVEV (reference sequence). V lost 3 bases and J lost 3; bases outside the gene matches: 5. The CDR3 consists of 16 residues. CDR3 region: CASSFPLAGGEETQYF. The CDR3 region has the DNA TGTGCCAGCAGTTTCCCCCTAGCGGGGGGGGAAGAGACCCAGTACTTC.

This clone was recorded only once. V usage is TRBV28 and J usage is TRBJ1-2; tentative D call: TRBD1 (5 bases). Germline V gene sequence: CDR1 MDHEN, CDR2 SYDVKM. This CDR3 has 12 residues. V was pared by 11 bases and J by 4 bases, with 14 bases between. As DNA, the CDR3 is TGTGCCGGGAGCGGGGGAGGCTATGGCTACACCTTC. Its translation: CAGSGGGYGYTF.

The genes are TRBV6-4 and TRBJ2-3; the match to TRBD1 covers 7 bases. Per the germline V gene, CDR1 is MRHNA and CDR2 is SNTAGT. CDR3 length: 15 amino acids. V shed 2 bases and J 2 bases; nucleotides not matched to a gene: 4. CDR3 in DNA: TGTGCCAGCAGTGACGGGACAGCCTTCACAGATACGCAGTATTTT. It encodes CASSDGTAFTDTQYF.

The CDR3 region has the DNA TGTGCCAGCAGCATAACTAGCTATCAGTTCTTC. Translated: CASSITSYQFF. The V gene is TRBV7-9, the J gene TRBJ2-1; possibly TRBD2 for D (6 bases). Deletions cut 5 bases from V and 13 bases from J, with 12 bases between. The V gene's germline CDR1 is SEHNR and CDR2 FQNEAQ (reference sequence). The CDR3 covers 11 residues.

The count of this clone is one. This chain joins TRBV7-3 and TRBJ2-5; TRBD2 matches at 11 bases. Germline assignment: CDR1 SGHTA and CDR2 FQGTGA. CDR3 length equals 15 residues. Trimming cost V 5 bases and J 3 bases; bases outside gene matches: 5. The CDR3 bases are TGTGCCAGCAGCGCGGGGACTAGCGGAAAAGAGACCCAGTACTTC. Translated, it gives CASSAGTSGKETQYF.

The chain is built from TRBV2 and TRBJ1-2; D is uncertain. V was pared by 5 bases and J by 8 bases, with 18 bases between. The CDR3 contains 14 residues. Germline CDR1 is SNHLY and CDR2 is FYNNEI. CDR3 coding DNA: TGTGCCAGCAGTTACCTTGAGGGCGGAGGAGGCTACACCTTC. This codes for CASSYLEGGGGYTF. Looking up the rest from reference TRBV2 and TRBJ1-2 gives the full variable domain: EPEVTQTPSHQVTQMGQEVILRCVPISNHLYFYWYRQILGQKVEFLVSFYNNEISEKSEIFDDQFSVERPDGSNFTLKIRSTKLEDSAMYFCASSYLEGGGGYTFGSGTRLTVV.

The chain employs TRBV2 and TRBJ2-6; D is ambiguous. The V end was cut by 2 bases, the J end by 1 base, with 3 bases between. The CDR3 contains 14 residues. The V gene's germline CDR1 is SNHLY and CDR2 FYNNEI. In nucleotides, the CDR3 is TGTGCCAGCAGTGAACCATCTGGGGCCAACGTCCTGACTTTC. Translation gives CASSEPSGANVLTF. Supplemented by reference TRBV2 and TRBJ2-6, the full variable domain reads EPEVTQTPSHQVTQMGQEVILRCVPISNHLYFYWYRQILGQKVEFLVSFYNNEISEKSEIFDDQFSVERPDGSNFTLKIRSTKLEDSAMYFCASSEPSGANVLTFGAGSRLTVL.

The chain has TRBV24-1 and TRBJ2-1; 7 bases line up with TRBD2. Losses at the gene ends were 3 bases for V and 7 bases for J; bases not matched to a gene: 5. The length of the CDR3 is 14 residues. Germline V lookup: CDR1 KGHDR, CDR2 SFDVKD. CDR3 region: CATSDRAGENEQFF. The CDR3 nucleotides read TGTGCCACCAGTGATCGGGCGGGGGAAAATGAGCAGTTCTTC.

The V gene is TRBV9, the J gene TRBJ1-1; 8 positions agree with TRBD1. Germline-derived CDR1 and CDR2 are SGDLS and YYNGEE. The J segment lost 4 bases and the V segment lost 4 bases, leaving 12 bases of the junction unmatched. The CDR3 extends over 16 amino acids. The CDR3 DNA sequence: TGTGCCAGCAGCCCTCAGCAGGGGGCGCGGGGCACTGAAGCTTTCTTT. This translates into CASSPQQGARGTEAFF.

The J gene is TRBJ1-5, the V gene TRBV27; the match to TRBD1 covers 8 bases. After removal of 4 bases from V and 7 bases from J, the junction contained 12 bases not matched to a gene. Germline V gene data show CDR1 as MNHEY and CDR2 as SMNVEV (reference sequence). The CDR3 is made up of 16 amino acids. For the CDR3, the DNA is TGTGCCAGCAGTTCCACAGCAGGGGGCGAAAACCAGCCCCAGCATTTT. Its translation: CASSSTAGGENQPQHF.

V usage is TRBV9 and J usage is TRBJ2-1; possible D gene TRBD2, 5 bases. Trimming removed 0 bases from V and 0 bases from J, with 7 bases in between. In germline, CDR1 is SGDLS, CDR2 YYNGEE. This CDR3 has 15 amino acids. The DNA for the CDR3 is TGTGCCAGCAGCGTAGGAGGGCCCTCCTACAATGAGCAGTTCTTC. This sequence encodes CASSVGGPSYNEQFF. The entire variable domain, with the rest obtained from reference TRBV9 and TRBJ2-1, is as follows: DSGVTQTPKHLITATGQRVTLRCSPRSGDLSVYWYQQSLDQGLQFLIQYYNGEERAKGNILERFSAQQFPDLHSELNLSSLELGDSALYFCASSVGGPSYNEQFFGPGTRLTVL.

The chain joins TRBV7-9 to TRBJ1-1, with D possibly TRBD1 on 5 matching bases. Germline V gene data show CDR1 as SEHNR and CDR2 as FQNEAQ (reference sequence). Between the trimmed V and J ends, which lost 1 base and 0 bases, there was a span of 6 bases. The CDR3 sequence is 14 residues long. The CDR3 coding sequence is TGTGCCAGCAGCTTAGAGGGGATGAACACTGAAGCTTTCTTT. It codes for CASSLEGMNTEAFF.

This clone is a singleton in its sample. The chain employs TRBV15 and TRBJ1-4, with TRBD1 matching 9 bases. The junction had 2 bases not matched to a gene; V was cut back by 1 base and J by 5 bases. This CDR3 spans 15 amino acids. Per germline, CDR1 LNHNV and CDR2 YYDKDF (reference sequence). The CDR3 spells CATSRADRGNEKLFF. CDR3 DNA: TGTGCCACCAGCAGAGCCGACAGGGGGAATGAAAAACTGTTTTTT.

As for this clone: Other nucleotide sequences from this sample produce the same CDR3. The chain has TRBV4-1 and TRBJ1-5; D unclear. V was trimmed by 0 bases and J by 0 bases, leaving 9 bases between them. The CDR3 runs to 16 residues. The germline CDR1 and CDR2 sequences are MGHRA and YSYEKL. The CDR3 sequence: CASSQEAGYSNQPQHF. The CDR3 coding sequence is TGCGCCAGCAGCCAAGAAGCGGGATATAGCAATCAGCCCCAGCATTTT.

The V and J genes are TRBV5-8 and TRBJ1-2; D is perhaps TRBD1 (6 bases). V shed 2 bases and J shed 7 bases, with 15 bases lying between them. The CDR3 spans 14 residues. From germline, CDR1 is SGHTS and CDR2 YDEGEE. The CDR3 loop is CASSFLSGTFGYTF. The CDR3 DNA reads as TGTGCCAGCAGCTTCCTCTCCGGGACATTTGGCTACACCTTC.

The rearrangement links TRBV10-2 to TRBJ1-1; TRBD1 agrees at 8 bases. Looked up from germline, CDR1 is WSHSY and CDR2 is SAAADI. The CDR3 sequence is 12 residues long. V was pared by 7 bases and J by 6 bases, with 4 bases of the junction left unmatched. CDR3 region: CASTRQGPEAFF. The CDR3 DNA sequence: TGCGCCAGCACCAGACAGGGGCCTGAAGCTTTCTTT.

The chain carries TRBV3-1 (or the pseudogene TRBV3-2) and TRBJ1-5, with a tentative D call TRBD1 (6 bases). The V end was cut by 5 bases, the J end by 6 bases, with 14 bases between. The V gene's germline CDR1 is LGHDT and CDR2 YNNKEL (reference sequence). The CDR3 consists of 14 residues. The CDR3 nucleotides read TGTGCCAGCAGCATCCGGGGGGGGCTTCAGCCCCAGCATTTT. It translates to CASSIRGGLQPQHF.

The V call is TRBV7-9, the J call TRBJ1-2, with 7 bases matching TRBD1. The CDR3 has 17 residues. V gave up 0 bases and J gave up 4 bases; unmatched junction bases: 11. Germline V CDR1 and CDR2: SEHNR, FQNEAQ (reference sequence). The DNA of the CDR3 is TGTGCCAGCAGCTTAGCTGGGACAGATAAAACTTCCTATGGCTACACCTTC. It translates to CASSLAGTDKTSYGYTF.

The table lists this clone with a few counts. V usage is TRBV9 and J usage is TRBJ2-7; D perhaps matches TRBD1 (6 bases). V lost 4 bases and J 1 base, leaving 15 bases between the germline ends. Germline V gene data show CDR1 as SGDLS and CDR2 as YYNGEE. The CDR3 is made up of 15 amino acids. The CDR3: CASSFGQSPSYEQYF. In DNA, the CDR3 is TGTGCCAGCAGCTTCGGACAGAGCCCTTCCTACGAGCAGTACTTC.

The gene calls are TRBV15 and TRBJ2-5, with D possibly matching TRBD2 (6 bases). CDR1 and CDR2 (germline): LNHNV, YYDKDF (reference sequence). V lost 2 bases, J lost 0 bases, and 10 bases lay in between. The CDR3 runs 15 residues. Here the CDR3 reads CATSRPSSDQETQYF. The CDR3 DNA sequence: TGTGCCACCAGCAGACCTTCTAGCGACCAAGAGACCCAGTACTTC.

The CDR3 protein is CASVRDSASIPEAFF. In nucleotides, the CDR3 is TGTGCCAGCGTCCGGGACAGTGCCTCTATTCCTGAAGCTTTCTTT. The gene calls are TRBV6-6 and TRBJ1-1, with TRBD1 matching 7 bases. Germline V gives CDR1 MNHNY, CDR2 SVGAGI (reference sequence). With 8 bases clipped from V and 6 bases from J, the junction kept 15 bases outside the gene matches. The CDR3 extends over 15 amino acids.